The text below deals with one TCR beta chain. The antigen remains undetermined. A single base separates this from a much larger clone, so it may be a read error. This record belongs to a study of blood T cells in healthy people across ages. Study-level results: Per million T cells, the diversity of TCR beta decreased roughly linearly as age advanced.

Each of the donors had roughly 9.1 milliliters of peripheral blood drawn into EDTA-treated Vacutainer tubes. A second PCR, run for about 7 to 11 cycles, used a sample-barcoded 5' primer plus a J-beta primer mix. Each cDNA molecule carried a tag from a template-switch adaptor that contained 12 random nucleotides. From the 5' RACE reads, TCRdb called clonotypes with MiXCR, one entry per CDR3 protein. Seen here are about 730,000 distinct CDR3 sequences, about 42% observed once, and the top ten hold more than 20%. V dropped 3 bases and J dropped 11 bases, with 19 bases sitting between them. CDR1 is DFQATT and CDR2 is SNEGSKA in the germline V gene (reference sequence). This CDR3 comprises 13 residues.

The receptor's source is a woman aged 55-69 years in good health. Sequencing input: blood. J is TRBJ2-5 and V is TRBV20-1; the D is unclear. The DNA for the CDR3 is TGCAGTGCTAGGGGCAAGGGCACCAATGAGCAGTACTTC. It yields the protein CSARGKGTNEQYF.